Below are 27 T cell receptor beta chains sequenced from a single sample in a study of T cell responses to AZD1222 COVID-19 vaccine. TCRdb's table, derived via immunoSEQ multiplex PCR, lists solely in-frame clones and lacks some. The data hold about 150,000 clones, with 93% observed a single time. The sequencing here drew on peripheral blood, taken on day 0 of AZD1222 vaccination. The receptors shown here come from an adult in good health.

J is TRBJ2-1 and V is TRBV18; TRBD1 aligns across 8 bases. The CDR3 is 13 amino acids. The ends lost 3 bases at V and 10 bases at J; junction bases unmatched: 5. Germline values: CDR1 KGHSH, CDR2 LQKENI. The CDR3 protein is CASSPGQVSEQFF. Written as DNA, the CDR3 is TGTGCCAGCTCACCGGGACAGGTGAGCGAGCAGTTCTTC. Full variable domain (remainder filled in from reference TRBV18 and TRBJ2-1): NAGVMQNPRHLVRRRGQEARLRCSPMKGHSHVYWYRQLPEEGLKFMVYLQKENIIDESGMPKERFSAEFPKEGPSILRIQQVVRGDSAAYFCASSPGQVSEQFFGPGTRLTVL.

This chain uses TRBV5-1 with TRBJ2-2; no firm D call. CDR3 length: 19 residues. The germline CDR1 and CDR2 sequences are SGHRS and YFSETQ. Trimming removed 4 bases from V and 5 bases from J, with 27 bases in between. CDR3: CASSPGTQTDLLGTGELFF. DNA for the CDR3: TGCGCCAGCAGCCCCGGAACCCAGACTGACCTATTAGGGACCGGGGAGCTGTTTTTT.

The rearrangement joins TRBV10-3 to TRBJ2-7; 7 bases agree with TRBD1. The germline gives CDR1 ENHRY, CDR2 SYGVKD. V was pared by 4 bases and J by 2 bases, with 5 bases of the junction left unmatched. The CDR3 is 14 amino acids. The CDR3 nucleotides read TGTGCCATCAGTGTTACAGGGGTAGCCTACGAGCAGTACTTC. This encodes CAISVTGVAYEQYF.

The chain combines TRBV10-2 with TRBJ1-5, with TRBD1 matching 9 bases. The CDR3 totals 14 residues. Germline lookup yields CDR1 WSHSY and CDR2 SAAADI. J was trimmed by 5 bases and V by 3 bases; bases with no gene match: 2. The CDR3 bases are TGCGCCAGCAGTGATGGACAGGGGCATCAGCCCCAGCATTTT. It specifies CASSDGQGHQPQHF.

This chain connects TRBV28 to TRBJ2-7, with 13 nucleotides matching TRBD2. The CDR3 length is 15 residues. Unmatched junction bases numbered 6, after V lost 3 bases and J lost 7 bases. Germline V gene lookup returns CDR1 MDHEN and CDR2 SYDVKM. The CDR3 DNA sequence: TGTGCCAGCAGTTTCAGACTAGCGGGAGGCGGGGAGCAGTACTTC. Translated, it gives CASSFRLAGGGEQYF.

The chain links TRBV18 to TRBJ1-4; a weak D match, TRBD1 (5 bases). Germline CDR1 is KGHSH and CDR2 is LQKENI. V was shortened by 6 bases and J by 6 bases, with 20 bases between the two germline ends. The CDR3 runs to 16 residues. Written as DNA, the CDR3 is TGTGCCAGCTCGCTTCTCCGCCAGGGTGGGGATGAAAAACTGTTTTTT. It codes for CASSLLRQGGDEKLFF.

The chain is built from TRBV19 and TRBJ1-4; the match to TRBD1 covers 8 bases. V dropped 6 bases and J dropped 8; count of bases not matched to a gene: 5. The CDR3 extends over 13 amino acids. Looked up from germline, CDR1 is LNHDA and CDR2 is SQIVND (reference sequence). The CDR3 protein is CASSRDRGEKLFF. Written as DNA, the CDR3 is TGTGCCAGTAGCCGAGACAGGGGAGAAAAACTGTTTTTT. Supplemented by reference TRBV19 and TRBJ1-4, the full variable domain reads DGGITQSPKYLFRKEGQNVTLSCEQNLNHDAMYWYRQDPGQGLRLIYYSQIVNDFQKGDIAEGYSVSREKKESFPLTVTSAQKNPTAFYLCASSRDRGEKLFFGSGTQLSVL.

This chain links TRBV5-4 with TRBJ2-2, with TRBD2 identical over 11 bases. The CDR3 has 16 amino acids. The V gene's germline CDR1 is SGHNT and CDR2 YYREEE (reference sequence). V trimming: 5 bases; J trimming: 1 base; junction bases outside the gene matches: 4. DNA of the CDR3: TGTGCCAGCAGGGTAGCGGGAGGGGTGAACACCGGGGAGCTGTTTTTT. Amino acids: CASRVAGGVNTGELFF.

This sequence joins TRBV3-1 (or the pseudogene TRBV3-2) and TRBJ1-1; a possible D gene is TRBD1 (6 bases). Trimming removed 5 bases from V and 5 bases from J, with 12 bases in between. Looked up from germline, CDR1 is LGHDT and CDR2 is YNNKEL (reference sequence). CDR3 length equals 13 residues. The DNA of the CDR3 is TGTGCCAGCAGCTCAACACAGGGTACTGAAGCTTTCTTT. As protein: CASSSTQGTEAFF.

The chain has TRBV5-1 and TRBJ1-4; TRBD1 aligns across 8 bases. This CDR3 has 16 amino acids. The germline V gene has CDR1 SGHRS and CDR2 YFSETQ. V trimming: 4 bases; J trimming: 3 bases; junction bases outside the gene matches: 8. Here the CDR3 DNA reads TGCGCCAGCAGCAAGGGACAGGTCCCGGCTAATGAAAAACTGTTTTTT. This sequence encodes CASSKGQVPANEKLFF.

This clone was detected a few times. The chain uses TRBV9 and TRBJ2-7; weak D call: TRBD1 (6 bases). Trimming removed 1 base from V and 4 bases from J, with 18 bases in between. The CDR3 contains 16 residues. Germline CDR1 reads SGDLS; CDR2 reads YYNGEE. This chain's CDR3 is CASSVRSSGHSYEQYF. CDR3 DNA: TGTGCCAGCAGCGTACGCTCGTCGGGACACTCATACGAGCAGTACTTC.

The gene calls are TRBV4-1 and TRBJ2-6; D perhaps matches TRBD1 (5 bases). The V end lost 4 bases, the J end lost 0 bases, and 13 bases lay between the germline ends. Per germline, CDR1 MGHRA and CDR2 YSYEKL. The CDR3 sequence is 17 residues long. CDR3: CASSPGQRFSGANVLTF. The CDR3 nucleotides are TGCGCCAGCAGCCCCGGACAAAGGTTCTCTGGGGCCAACGTCCTGACTTTC.

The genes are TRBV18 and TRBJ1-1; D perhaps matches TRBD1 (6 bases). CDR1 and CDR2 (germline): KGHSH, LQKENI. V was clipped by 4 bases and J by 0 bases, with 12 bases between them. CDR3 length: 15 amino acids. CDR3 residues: CASSRLGGLNTEAFF. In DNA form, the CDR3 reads TGTGCCAGCTCACGATTGGGGGGCCTGAACACTGAAGCTTTCTTT. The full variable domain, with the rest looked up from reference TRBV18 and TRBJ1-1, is NAGVMQNPRHLVRRRGQEARLRCSPMKGHSHVYWYRQLPEEGLKFMVYLQKENIIDESGMPKERFSAEFPKEGPSILRIQQVVRGDSAAYFCASSRLGGLNTEAFFGQGTRLTVV.

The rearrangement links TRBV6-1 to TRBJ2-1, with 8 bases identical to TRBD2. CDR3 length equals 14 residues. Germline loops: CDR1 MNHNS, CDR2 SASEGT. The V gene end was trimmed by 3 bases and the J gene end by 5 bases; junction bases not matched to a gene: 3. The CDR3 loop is CASSEALADNEQFF. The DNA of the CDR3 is TGTGCCAGCAGTGAGGCACTAGCGGACAATGAGCAGTTCTTC.

The CDR3 region is CASSLVVGDYTF. CDR3 sequence (DNA): TGTGCCAGCAGCTTAGTGGTGGGGGACTACACCTTC. The chain carries TRBV7-2 and TRBJ1-2; D might be TRBD1 (5 bases). The CDR3 is made up of 12 amino acids. Trimming stripped 1 base from V and 10 bases from J, with 10 bases between. Per germline, CDR1 SGHTA and CDR2 FQGNSA.

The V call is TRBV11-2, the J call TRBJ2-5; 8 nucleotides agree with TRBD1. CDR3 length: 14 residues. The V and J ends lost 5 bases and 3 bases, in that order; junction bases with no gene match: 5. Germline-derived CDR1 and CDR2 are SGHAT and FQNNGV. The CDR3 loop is CASSPSGGEETQYF. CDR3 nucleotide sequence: TGTGCCAGCAGCCCCTCAGGGGGCGAAGAGACCCAGTACTTC.

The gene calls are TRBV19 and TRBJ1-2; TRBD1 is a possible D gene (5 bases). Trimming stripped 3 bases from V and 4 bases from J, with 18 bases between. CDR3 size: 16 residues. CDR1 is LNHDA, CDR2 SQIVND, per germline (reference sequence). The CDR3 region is CASSISGQGSVYGYTF. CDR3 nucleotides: TGTGCCAGTAGTATTTCTGGGCAGGGAAGTGTCTATGGCTACACCTTC.

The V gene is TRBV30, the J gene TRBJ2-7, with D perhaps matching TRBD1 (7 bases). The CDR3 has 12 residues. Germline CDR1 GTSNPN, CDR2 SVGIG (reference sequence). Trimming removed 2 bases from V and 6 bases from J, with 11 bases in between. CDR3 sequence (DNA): TGTGCCTGGAGTACAGGGGAGGCCGAGCAGTACTTC. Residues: CAWSTGEAEQYF.

As DNA, the CDR3 is TGTGCCAGTAGGGAGACAGGGGGCCGAGAGACCCAGTACTTC. Encoded protein: CASRETGGRETQYF. The chain uses TRBV19 and TRBJ2-5, with 10 positions matching TRBD1. J was trimmed by 4 bases and V by 6 bases; bases with no gene match: 5. This CDR3 region has 14 residues. Germline V lookup: CDR1 LNHDA, CDR2 SQIVND (reference sequence).

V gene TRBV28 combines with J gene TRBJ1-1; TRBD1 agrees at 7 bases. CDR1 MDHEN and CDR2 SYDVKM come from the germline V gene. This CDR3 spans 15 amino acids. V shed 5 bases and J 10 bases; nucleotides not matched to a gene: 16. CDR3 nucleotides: TGTGCCAGCAGTGTTCAAACAGGGGCCGGGAGGGCAGCTTTCTTT. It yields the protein CASSVQTGAGRAAFF.

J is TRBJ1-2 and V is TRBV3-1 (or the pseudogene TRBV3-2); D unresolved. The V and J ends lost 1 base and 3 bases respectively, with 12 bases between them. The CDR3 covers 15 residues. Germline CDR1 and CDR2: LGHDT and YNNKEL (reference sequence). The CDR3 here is CASSQVPLPHYGYTF. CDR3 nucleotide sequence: TGTGCCAGCAGCCAAGTACCGCTCCCCCACTATGGCTACACCTTC.

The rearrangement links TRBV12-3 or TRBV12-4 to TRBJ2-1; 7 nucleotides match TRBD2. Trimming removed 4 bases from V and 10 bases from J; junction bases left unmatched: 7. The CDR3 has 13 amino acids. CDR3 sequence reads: CASSSERDVEQFF. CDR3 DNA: TGTGCCAGCAGTTCAGAGCGGGATGTGGAGCAGTTCTTC.

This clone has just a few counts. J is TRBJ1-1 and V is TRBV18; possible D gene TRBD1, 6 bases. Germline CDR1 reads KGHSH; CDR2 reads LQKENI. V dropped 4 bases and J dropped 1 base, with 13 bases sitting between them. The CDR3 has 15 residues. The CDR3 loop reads CASSRYPQGNTEAFF. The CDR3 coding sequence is TGTGCCAGCTCACGGTACCCACAGGGGAACACTGAAGCTTTCTTT. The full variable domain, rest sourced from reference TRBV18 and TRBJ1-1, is NAGVMQNPRHLVRRRGQEARLRCSPMKGHSHVYWYRQLPEEGLKFMVYLQKENIIDESGMPKERFSAEFPKEGPSILRIQQVVRGDSAAYFCASSRYPQGNTEAFFGQGTRLTVV.

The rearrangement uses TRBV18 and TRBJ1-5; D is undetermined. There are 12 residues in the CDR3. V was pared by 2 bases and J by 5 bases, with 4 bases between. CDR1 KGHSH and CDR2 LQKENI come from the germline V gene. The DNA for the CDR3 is TGTGCCAGCTCACCAGGAGATCAGCCCCAGCATTTT. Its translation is CASSPGDQPQHF.

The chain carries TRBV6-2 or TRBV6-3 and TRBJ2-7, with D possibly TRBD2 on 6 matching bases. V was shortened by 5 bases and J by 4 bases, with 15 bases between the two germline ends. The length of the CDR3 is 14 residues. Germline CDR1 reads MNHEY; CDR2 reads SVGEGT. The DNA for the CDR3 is TGTGCCAGCAGTCCCCCTAGCGTGGATTACGAGCAGTACTTC. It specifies CASSPPSVDYEQYF.

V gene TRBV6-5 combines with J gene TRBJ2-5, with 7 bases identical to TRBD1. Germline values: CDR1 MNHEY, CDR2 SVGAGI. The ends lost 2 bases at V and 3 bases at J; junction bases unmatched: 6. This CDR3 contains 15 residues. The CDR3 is CASSYAPTGKETQYF. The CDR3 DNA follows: TGTGCCAGCAGTTACGCCCCGACAGGGAAAGAGACCCAGTACTTC.

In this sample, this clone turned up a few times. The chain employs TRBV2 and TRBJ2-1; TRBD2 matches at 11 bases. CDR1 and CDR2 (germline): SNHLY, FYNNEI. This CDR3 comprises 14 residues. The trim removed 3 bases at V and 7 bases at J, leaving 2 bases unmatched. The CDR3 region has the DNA TGTGCCAGCAGTGATAGCGGGAGGGGAAATGAGCAGTTCTTC. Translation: CASSDSGRGNEQFF.